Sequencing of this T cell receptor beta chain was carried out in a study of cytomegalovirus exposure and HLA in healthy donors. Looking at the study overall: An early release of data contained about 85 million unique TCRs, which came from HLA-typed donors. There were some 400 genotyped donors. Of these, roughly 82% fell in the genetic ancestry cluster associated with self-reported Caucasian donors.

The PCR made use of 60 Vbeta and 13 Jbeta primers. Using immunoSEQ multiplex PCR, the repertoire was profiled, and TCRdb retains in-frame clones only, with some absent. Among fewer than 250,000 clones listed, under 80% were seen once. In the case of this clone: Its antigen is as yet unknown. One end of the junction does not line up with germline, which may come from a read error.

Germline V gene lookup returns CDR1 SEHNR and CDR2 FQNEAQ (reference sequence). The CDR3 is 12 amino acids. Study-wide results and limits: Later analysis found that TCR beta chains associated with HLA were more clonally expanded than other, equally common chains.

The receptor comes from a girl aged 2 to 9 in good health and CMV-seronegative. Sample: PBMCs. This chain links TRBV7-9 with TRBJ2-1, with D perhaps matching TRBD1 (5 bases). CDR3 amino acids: CSSSSRDNEQFF. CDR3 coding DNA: TGTTCCAGCAGCTCCAGGGATAATGAGCAGTTCTTC. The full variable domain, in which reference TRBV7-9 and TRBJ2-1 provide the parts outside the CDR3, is DTGVSQNPRHKITKRGQNVTFRCDPISEHNRLYWYRQTLGQGPEFLTYFQNEAQLEKSRLLSDRFSAERPKGSFSTLEIQRTEQGDSAMYLCSSSSRDNEQFFGPGTRLTVL.